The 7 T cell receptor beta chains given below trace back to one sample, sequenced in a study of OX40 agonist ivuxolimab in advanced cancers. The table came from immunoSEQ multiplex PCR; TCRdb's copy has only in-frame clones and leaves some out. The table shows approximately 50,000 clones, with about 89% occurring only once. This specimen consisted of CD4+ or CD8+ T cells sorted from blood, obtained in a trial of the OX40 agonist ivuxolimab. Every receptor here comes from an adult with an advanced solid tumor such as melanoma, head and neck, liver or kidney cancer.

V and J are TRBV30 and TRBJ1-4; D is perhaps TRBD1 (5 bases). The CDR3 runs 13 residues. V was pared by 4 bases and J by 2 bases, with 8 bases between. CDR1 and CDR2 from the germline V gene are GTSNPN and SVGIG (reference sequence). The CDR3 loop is CAWNRGTNEKLFF. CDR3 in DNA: TGTGCCTGGAATCGGGGGACTAATGAAAAACTGTTTTTT.

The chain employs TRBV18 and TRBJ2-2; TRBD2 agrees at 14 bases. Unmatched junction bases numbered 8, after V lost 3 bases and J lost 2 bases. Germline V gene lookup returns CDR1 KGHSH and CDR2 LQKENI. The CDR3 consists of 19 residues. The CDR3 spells CASSPLPGTSGRNTGELFF. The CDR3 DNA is TGTGCCAGCTCACCTCTCCCCGGGACTAGCGGGAGAAACACCGGGGAGCTGTTTTTT. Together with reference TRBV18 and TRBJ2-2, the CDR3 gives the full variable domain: NAGVMQNPRHLVRRRGQEARLRCSPMKGHSHVYWYRQLPEEGLKFMVYLQKENIIDESGMPKERFSAEFPKEGPSILRIQQVVRGDSAAYFCASSPLPGTSGRNTGELFFGEGSRLTVL.

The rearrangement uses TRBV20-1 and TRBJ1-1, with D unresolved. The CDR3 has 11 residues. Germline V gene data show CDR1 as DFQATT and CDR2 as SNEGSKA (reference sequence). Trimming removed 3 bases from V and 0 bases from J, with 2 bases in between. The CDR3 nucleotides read TGCAGTGCTAGCTTGAACACTGAAGCTTTCTTT. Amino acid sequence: CSASLNTEAFF.

The CDR3 nucleotides read TGTGCCAGCAGTTTAGCGGGGGGCTACGAGCAGTACTTC. This encodes CASSLAGGYEQYF. The genes are TRBV6-5 and TRBJ2-7, with 10 bases that match TRBD2. V lost 4 bases to trimming and J lost 3 bases; unmatched junction nucleotides: 0. The CDR3 is 13 amino acids. In germline, CDR1 is MNHEY, CDR2 SVGAGI.

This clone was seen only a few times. CDR3 DNA: TGTGCCTTGGGGACAGGACACCCTGGGGCCAACGTCCTGACTTTC. Its translation: CALGTGHPGANVLTF. The rearrangement joins TRBV30 to TRBJ2-6; the match to TRBD1 covers 8 bases. The CDR3 consists of 15 residues. The germline V gene has CDR1 GTSNPN and CDR2 SVGIG (reference sequence). Unmatched junction bases numbered 7, after V lost 7 bases and J lost 2 bases.

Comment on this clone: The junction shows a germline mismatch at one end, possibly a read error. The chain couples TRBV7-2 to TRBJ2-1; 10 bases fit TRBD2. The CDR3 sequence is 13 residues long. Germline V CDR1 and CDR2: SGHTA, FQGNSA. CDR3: CASSSIAGGPPLF. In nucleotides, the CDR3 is TGTGCCAGCAGCTCTATAGCGGGAGGACCCCCCCTCTTC.

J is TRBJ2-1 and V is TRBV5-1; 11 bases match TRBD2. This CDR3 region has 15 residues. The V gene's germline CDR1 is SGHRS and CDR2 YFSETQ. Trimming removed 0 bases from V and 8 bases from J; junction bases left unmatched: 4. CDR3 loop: CASSLGTSGWYEQFF. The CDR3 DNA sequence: TGCGCCAGCAGCTTGGGGACTAGCGGGTGGTATGAGCAGTTCTTC. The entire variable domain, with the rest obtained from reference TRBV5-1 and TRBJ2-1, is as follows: KAGVTQTPRYLIKTRGQQVTLSCSPISGHRSVSWYQQTPGQGLQFLFEYFSETQRNKGNFPGRFSGRQFSNSRSEMNVSTLELGDSALYLCASSLGTSGWYEQFFGPGTRLTVL.